Each of the 25 T cell receptor beta chains below was sequenced from the same sample in a study of Graves' ophthalmopathy and Graves' hyperthyroidism. RNA transcripts were the source from which TCR beta CDR3 regions were amplified. Second-round multiplex PCR came after first-round RT-PCR with HTBI primers. MiXCR was run by TCRdb on the multiplex PCR reads, yielding one entry per CDR3 protein. Here the sample spans 600,000 to 650,000 distinct CDR3 sequences, around a fifth being singletons. The sequenced sample was peripheral blood. All receptors come from a woman younger than 35 with stable Graves' hyperthyroidism. Some clones in this sample may be carry-over from other donors' samples.

This clonotype was seen ten or more times. The chain recombines TRBV12-3 or TRBV12-4 with TRBJ1-1; D perhaps matches TRBD1 (5 bases). With 7 bases removed from V and 6 bases from J, the gap between germline ends came to 12 bases. The CDR3 runs to 12 residues. CDR3 sequence (DNA): TGTGCCAGCATCCTTCAGGGTCCTGAAGCTTTCTTT. Protein product: CASILQGPEAFF.

This clonotype was observed many times. The CDR3 DNA sequence: TGTGCCAGCAGCTCTAGGACTTTTAACTATGGCTACACCTTC. Amino acids: CASSSRTFNYGYTF. The chain is built from TRBV7-2 and TRBJ1-2; D is unresolved. Germline V gives CDR1 SGHTA, CDR2 FQGNSA. The CDR3 runs 14 residues. Trimming cost V 4 bases and J 1 base, with 10 bases left between them.

This clonotype has only a few counts. The chain couples TRBV28 to TRBJ2-7, with 8 bases lining up with TRBD1. CDR1 MDHEN and CDR2 SYDVKM come from the germline V gene. The junction had 11 bases not matched to a gene; V was cut back by 6 bases and J by 1 base. CDR3 length: 16 residues. The CDR3 sequence is CASRGRGLERSYEQYF. The CDR3 DNA follows: TGTGCCAGCAGGGGCAGGGGGCTGGAACGGTCCTACGAGCAGTACTTC.

This clonotype appeared a single time. Mismatch with germline at one junction end may stem from a read error. The rearrangement joins TRBV28 to TRBJ2-7, with D perhaps TRBD2 (7 bases). Germline assignment: CDR1 MDHEN and CDR2 SYDVKM. This CDR3 comprises 15 residues. CDR3 nucleotide sequence: TGCGCCAGCAGCCAAAGGGAGGGACAACCTGTCGAGCAGTACTTC. It is translated as CASSQREGQPVEQYF.

V usage is TRBV29-1 and J usage is TRBJ2-7; D unresolved. The CDR3 extends over 12 amino acids. Looked up from germline, CDR1 is SQVTM and CDR2 is ANQGSEA. The CDR3 loop is CSALTATYEQWV. In nucleotides, the CDR3 is TGCAGCGCATTAACAGCGACCTACGAGCAGTGGGTG.

Many counts were recorded for this clonotype. The chain is built from TRBV20-1 and TRBJ2-7; 9 bases fit TRBD1. Trimming took 5 bases from V and 3 from J; bases not matched to a gene: 5. The CDR3 is 13 residues long. The germline V gene encodes CDR1 DFQATT and CDR2 SNEGSKA (reference sequence). CDR3 sequence (DNA): TGCAGTGCTCGCGGACAGGGGTTCTACGAGCAGTACTTC. Its translation: CSARGQGFYEQYF.

This clonotype was counted ten times or more. This rearrangement joins TRBV12-3 or TRBV12-4 to TRBJ1-5; D is unclear. Trimming removed 1 base from V and 1 base from J, with 14 bases in between. The CDR3 contains 17 residues. The DNA for the CDR3 is TGTGCCAGCAGTTTAGGCGCGCGGGCCTTGAGCAATCAGCCCCAGCATTTT. It is translated as CASSLGARALSNQPQHF.

The chain joins TRBV14 to TRBJ2-7; tentatively, D is TRBD1 (6 bases). Trimming took 5 bases from V and 5 from J, leaving 22 bases between them. The CDR3 extends over 16 amino acids. CDR1 and CDR2 from the germline V gene are SGHDN and FVKESK. The CDR3: CASSILVGRGSNEQYF. The CDR3 region has the DNA TGTGCCAGCAGCATCCTGGTCGGCAGGGGTTCCAACGAGCAGTACTTC.

Many counts were recorded for this clonotype. This chain uses TRBV2 with TRBJ2-5; no definite D call. Germline V CDR1 and CDR2: SNHLY, FYNNEI. The CDR3 has 13 residues. Trimming removed 6 bases from V and 5 bases from J, with 13 bases in between. The CDR3 DNA follows: TGTGCCAGCAGCGACCGGATTGAGGAGACCCAGTACTTC. Protein product: CASSDRIEETQYF.

Concerning this clonotype itself: Possible read error: a much larger clone is one base away. This rearrangement joins TRBV9 to TRBJ2-5, with D maybe TRBD2 (5 bases). The germline V and J ends were trimmed by 0 bases and 5 bases, with 11 bases remaining between them. Germline-derived CDR1 and CDR2 are SGDLS and YYNGEE. The CDR3 totals 14 residues. As DNA, the CDR3 is TGTGCCAGCAGCGTAGATCTGAGAGGGGAGACCCAGTACTTC. Encoded protein: CASSVDLRGETQYF.

This clonotype has more than one count but fewer than ten. This chain connects TRBV4-1 to TRBJ1-2; no clear D. The CDR3 is made up of 15 amino acids. V was trimmed by 1 base and J by 0 bases, leaving 9 bases between them. Germline V gives CDR1 MGHRA, CDR2 YSYEKL. The CDR3 sequence: CASSQGIQPNYGYTF. Written as DNA, the CDR3 is TGCGCCAGCAGCCAAGGGATCCAGCCTAACTATGGCTACACCTTC.

This clonotype was seen ten or more times. This chain uses TRBV7-2 with TRBJ1-3, with no clear D. V was pared by 2 bases and J by 0 bases, with 5 bases between. Germline V gene sequence: CDR1 SGHTA, CDR2 FQGNSA. The CDR3 covers 14 residues. Here the CDR3 reads CASSLQISGNTIYF. The CDR3 nucleotides are TGTGCCAGCAGCTTACAGATCTCTGGAAACACCATATATTTT.

This clonotype was seen repeatedly, ten times or more. J is TRBJ2-7 and V is TRBV30, with a possible D match to TRBD1 (6 bases). Trimming stripped 2 bases from V and 2 bases from J, with 10 bases between. This CDR3 contains 13 residues. Germline lookup yields CDR1 GTSNPN and CDR2 SVGIG (reference sequence). The CDR3 reads CAWSRQGPYEQYF. CDR3 bases: TGTGCCTGGAGTAGGCAGGGGCCCTACGAGCAGTACTTC.

As regards this clonotype: A read error may explain this, as a much larger clone is one base away. The genes are TRBV12-3 or TRBV12-4 and TRBJ1-2; D possibly corresponds to TRBD1 (5 bases). The CDR3 sequence is 12 residues long. V was clipped by 3 bases and J by 5 bases, with 7 bases between them. CDR3 in DNA: TGTGCCAGCAGTTTTCGGACATATGGCTACACCTTC. Its translation is CASSFRTYGYTF.

The chain joins TRBV27 to TRBJ1-5; D gene ambiguous. With 6 bases removed from V and 2 bases from J, the gap between germline ends came to 17 bases. The germline gives CDR1 MNHEY, CDR2 SMNVEV (reference sequence). This CDR3 spans 16 amino acids. This CDR3 reads CASSPGRVEGNQPQHF. In DNA, the CDR3 is TGTGCCAGCAGCCCCGGTCGGGTCGAGGGCAATCAGCCCCAGCATTTT.

This rearrangement joins TRBV12-3 or TRBV12-4 to TRBJ1-2, with D possibly matching TRBD1 (5 bases). The CDR3 length is 15 residues. The ends were cut back, 4 bases at V and 6 bases at J, with 18 bases in the middle. DNA for the CDR3: TGTGCCAGCAGTTCGGGGTTCAGCAGGGAGGATGGCTACACCTTC. This codes for CASSSGFSREDGYTF.

This clonotype was counted a few times. A junction end diverges from the germline sequence, so it may reflect a read error. V usage is TRBV6-5 and J usage is TRBJ2-5; TRBD2 aligns across 8 bases. Germline V gene sequence: CDR1 MNHEY, CDR2 SVGAGI. CDR3 size: 14 residues. The CDR3 DNA is TGTGCCAGCAGTTACGGACTAGCAGAAGAGGCCCAGTACTTC. This codes for CASSYGLAEEAQYF.

The chain joins TRBV13 to TRBJ1-2; no clear D gene. Trimming left V 4 bases short and J 6 bases short, with 15 bases between. Germline loops: CDR1 PRHDT, CDR2 FYEKMQ (reference sequence). This CDR3 is built from 14 residues. CDR3 bases: TGTGCCAGCAGCTCCCGGGCCCGGGCGGATGGCTACACCTTC. Protein product: CASSSRARADGYTF.

The chain recombines TRBV30 with TRBJ2-7, with D possibly being TRBD2 (6 bases). Trimming took 0 bases from V and 3 from J, leaving 15 bases between them. Looked up from germline, CDR1 is GTSNPN and CDR2 is SVGIG (reference sequence). This CDR3 spans 15 amino acids. Here the CDR3 DNA reads TGTGCCTGGAGTGTTCCTGGGCAGGGAGGCTACGAGCAGTACTTC. This codes for CAWSVPGQGGYEQYF. Full variable domain (rest looked up from reference TRBV30 and TRBJ2-7): SQTIHQWPATLVQPVGSPLSLECTVEGTSNPNLYWYRQAAGRGLQLLFYSVGIGQISSEVPQNLSASRPQDRQFILSSKKLLLSDSGFYLCAWSVPGQGGYEQYFGPGTRLTVT.

The rearrangement joins TRBV4-1 to TRBJ1-1; D unclear. The CDR3 loop spans 15 amino acids. V gave up 3 bases and J gave up 0 bases, with 11 bases separating them. CDR1 is MGHRA, CDR2 YSYEKL, per germline. The CDR3 bases are TGCGCCAGCAGCCAGGTCTACGGGGTGAACACTGAAGCTTTCTTT. This translates into CASSQVYGVNTEAFF.

This clonotype was detected ten times or more. V is TRBV28 and J is TRBJ1-5; D might be TRBD1 (5 bases). Trimming left V 7 bases short and J 6 bases short, with 19 bases between. The CDR3 is 15 residues long. The V gene's germline CDR1 is MDHEN and CDR2 SYDVKM. CDR3 nucleotides: TGTGCCAGCAAGAGGGCGGGAGGGGAAAGTCAGCCCCAGCATTTT. It is translated as CASKRAGGESQPQHF.

This sequence joins TRBV6-2 or TRBV6-3 and TRBJ2-7, with 8 positions matching TRBD1. V lost 7 bases, J lost 7 bases, and 6 bases stayed unmatched. Germline V CDR1 and CDR2: MNHEY, SVGEGT. The CDR3 runs 12 residues. CDR3 amino acids: CASTLQGEEQYF. CDR3 in DNA: TGTGCCAGCACATTACAGGGGGAAGAGCAGTACTTC.

This chain uses TRBV18 with TRBJ1-4; TRBD1 is a possible D gene (5 bases). The germline V gene encodes CDR1 KGHSH and CDR2 LQKENI. This CDR3 contains 14 residues. Trimming took off 1 base at V and 5 bases at J, with 8 bases between the two ends. The CDR3 sequence: CASSPQGLNEKLFF. In DNA form, the CDR3 reads TGTGCCAGCTCACCACAGGGACTCAATGAAAAACTGTTTTTT.

This clonotype was found many times. The chain joins TRBV27 to TRBJ1-2, with 10 positions matching TRBD1. V lost 3 bases and J lost 1; bases outside the gene matches: 5. CDR3 size: 16 residues. The germline gives CDR1 MNHEY, CDR2 SMNVEV (reference sequence). The CDR3 sequence is CASSFWTGGYNYGYTF. In DNA, the CDR3 is TGTGCCAGCAGTTTTTGGACAGGGGGTTATAACTATGGCTACACCTTC.

The table lists this clonotype with many counts. The chain joins TRBV12-3 or TRBV12-4 to TRBJ1-1; maybe TRBD1 (5 bases). V lost 5 bases, J lost 1 base, and 20 bases lay in between. The CDR3 covers 17 residues. CDR3 in amino acids: CASSPDPGRNANTEAFF. In DNA, the CDR3 is TGTGCCAGCAGTCCAGACCCGGGACGGAATGCGAACACTGAAGCTTTCTTT.